Described below is a single T cell receptor (beta chain) sequence and its context. The target antigen is unknown. These data are taken from a study of T cells in Graves' hyperthyroidism and ophthalmopathy. Turning to the study itself: At the time of initial diagnosis and before any treatment, peripheral blood was collected.

J lost 10 bases, V lost 10 bases, and 14 bases had no gene match. From germline, CDR1 is MNHNS and CDR2 SASEGT. This CDR3 comprises 15 residues. Thyroid ultrasound and orbital computed tomography, with clinical symptoms and serum thyroxine and TRAb, informed diagnoses. Amplified regions were TCR beta CDR3 sequences from RNA transcripts. Primed by the HTBI set, a first-round RT-PCR was run on the TCR CDR3. From the multiplex PCR reads, TCRdb called clonotypes with MiXCR, one entry per CDR3 protein. Of roughly 420,000 distinct CDR3 sequences listed, around 14% are singletons. The study's findings and limits: Also found in blood were most expanded thyroid clonotypes above 0.001. It was a median approximately 7.1 months before onset that the model predicted ophthalmopathy.

V usage is TRBV6-1 and J usage is TRBJ2-1; TRBD2 agrees at 12 bases. The sequence derives from a woman aged 18 to 35 with Graves' hyperthyroidism. Material: blood. CDR3 nucleotides: TGTGCCACCCGACTAGCGGGAGCCCTCTCCGGGGAGCAGTTCTTC. Residues: CATRLAGALSGEQFF.